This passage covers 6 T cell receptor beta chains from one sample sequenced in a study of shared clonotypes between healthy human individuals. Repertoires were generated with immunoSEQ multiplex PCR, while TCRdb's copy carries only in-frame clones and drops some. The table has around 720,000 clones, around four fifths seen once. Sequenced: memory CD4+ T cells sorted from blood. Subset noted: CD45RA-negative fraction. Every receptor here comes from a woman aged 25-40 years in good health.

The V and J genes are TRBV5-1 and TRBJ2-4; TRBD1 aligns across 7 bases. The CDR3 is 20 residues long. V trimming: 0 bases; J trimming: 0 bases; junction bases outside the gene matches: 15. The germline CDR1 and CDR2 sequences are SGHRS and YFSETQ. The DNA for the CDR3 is TGCGCCAGCAGCTTGGGCCACAGGGGCACCGACTTTTTAGCCAAAAACATTCAGTACTTC. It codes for CASSLGHRGTDFLAKNIQYF.

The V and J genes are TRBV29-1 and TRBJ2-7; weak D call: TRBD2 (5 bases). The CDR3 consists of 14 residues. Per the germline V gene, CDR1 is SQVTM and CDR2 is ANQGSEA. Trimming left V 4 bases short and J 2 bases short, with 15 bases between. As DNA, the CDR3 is TGCAGCGTTGCGCAGGACGGGAATACCTACGAGCAGTACTTC. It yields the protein CSVAQDGNTYEQYF.

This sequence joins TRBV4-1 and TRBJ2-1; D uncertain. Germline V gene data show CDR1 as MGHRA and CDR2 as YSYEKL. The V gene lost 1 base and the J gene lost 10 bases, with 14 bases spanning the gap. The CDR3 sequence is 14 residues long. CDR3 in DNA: TGCGCCAGCAGCCAAGGAGGTAACCTCTTGGAGCAGTTCTTC. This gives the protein CASSQGGNLLEQFF.

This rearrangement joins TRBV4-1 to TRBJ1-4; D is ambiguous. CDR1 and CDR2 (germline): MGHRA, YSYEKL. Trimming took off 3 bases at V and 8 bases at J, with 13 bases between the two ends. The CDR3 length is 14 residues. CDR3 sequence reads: CASSQDYKGEKLFF. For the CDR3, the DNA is TGCGCCAGCAGCCAGGACTATAAAGGAGAAAAACTGTTTTTT.

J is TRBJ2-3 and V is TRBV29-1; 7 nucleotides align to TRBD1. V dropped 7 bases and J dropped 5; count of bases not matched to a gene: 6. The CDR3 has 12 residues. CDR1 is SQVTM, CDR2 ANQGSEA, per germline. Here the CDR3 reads CSAGQAGDTQYF. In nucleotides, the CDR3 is TGCAGCGCCGGACAGGCGGGAGATACGCAGTATTTT.

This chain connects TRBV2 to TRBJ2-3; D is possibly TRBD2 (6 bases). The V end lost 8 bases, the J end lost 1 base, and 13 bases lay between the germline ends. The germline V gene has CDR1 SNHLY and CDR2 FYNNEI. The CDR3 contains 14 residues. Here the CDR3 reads CASAGLGGTDTQYF. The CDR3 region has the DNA TGTGCCAGCGCGGGACTGGGGGGCACAGATACGCAGTATTTT. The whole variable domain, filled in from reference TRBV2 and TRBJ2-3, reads EPEVTQTPSHQVTQMGQEVILRCVPISNHLYFYWYRQILGQKVEFLVSFYNNEISEKSEIFDDQFSVERPDGSNFTLKIRSTKLEDSAMYFCASAGLGGTDTQYFGPGTRLTVL.